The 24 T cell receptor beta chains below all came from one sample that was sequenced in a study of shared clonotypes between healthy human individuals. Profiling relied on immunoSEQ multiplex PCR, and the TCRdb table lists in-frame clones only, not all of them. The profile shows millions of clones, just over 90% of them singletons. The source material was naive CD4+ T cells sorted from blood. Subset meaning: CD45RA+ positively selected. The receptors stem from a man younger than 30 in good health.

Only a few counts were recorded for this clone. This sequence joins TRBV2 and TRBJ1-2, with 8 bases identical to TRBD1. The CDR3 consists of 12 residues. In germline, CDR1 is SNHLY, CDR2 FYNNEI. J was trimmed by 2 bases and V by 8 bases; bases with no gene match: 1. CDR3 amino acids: CASRDRNYGYTF. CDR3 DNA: TGTGCCAGCCGGGACAGGAACTATGGCTACACCTTC.

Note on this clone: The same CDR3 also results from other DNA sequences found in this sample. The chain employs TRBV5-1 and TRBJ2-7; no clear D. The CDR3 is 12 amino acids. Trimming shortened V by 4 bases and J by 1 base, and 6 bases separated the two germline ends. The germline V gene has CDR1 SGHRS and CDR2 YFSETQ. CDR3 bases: TGCGCCAGCAGCCGTGATTCCTACGAGCAGTACTTC. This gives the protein CASSRDSYEQYF.

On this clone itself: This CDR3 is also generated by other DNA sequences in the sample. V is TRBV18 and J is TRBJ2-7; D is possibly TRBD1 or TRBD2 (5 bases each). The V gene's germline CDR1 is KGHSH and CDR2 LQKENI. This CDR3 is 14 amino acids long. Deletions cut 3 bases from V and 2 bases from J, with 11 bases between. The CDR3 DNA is TGTGCCAGCTCACCGGGACGGAAAACCTACGAGCAGTACTTC. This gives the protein CASSPGRKTYEQYF.

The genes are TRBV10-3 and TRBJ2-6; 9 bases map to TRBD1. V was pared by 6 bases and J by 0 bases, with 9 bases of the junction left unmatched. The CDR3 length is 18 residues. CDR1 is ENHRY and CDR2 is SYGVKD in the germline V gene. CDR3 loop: CAISETGQGSSGANVLTF. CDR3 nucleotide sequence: TGTGCCATCAGCGAAACAGGACAGGGGAGCTCTGGGGCCAACGTCCTGACTTTC.

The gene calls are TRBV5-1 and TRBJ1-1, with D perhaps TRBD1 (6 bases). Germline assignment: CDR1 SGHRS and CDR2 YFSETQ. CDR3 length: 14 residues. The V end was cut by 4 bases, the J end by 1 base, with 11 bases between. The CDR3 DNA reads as TGCGCCAGCAGCCCTGGGACACAGAACACTGAAGCTTTCTTT. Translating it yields CASSPGTQNTEAFF.

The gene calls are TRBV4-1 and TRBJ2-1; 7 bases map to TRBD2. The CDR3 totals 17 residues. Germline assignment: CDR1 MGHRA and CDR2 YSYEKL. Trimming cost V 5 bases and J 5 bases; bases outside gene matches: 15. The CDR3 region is CASSNFGGGKIDNEQFF. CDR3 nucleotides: TGCGCCAGCAGCAACTTTGGGGGGGGGAAAATAGACAATGAGCAGTTCTTC.

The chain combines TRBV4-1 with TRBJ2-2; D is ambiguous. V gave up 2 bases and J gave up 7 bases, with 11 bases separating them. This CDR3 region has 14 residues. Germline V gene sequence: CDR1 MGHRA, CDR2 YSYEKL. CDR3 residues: CASSQPYRHGELFF. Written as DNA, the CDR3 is TGCGCCAGCAGCCAACCCTACAGACACGGGGAGCTGTTTTTT.

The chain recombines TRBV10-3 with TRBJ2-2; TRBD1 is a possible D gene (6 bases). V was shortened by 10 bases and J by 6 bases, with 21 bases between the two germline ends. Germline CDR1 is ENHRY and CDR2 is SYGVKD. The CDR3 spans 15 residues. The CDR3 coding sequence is TGTGCCACCGGAGCTGGGGGCATCAGCCCCGGGGAGCTGTTTTTT. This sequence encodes CATGAGGISPGELFF.

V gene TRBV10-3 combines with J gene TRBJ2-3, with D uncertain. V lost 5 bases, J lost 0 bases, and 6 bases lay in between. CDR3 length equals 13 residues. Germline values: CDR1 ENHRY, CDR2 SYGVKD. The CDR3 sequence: CAISLDSTDTQYF. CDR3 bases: TGTGCCATCAGTTTAGACAGCACAGATACGCAGTATTTT.

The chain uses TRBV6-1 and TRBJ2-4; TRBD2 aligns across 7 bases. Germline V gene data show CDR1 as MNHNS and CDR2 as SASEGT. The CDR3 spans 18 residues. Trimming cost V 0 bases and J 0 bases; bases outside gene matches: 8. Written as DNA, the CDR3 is TGTGCCAGCAGTGAAGCATCAGCGGGAAGAATAGCCAAAAACATTCAGTACTTC. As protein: CASSEASAGRIAKNIQYF.

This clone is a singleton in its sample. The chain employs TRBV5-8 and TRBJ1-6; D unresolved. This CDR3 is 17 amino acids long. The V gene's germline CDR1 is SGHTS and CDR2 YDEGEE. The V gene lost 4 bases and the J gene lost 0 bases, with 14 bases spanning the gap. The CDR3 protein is CASSPPDGSSYNSPLHF. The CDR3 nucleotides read TGTGCCAGCAGCCCACCGGACGGGAGCTCCTATAATTCACCCCTCCACTTT. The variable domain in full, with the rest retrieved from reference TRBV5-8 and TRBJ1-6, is EAGVTQSPTHLIKTRGQQATLRCSPISGHTSVYWYQQALGLGLQFLLWYDEGEERNRGNFPPRFSGRQFPNYSSELNVNALELEDSALYLCASSPPDGSSYNSPLHFGNGTRLTVT.

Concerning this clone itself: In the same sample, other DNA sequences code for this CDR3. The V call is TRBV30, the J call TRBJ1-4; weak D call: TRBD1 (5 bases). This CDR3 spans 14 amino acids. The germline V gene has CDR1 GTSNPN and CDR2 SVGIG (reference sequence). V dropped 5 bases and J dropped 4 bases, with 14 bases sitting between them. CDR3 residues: CAWGASRHNEKLFF. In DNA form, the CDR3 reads TGTGCCTGGGGGGCCAGCAGGCATAATGAAAAACTGTTTTTT.

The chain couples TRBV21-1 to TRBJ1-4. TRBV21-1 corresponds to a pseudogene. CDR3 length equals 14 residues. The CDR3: CASTILGRDEKLFF. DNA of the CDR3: TGTGCCAGCACCATCCTAGGGCGGGATGAAAAACTGTTTTTT.

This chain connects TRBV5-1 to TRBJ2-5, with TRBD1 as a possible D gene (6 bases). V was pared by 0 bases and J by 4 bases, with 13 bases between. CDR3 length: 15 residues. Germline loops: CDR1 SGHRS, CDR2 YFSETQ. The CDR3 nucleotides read TGCGCCAGCAGCTTGGGGCAGGGGACGCTAGAGACCCAGTACTTC. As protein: CASSLGQGTLETQYF.

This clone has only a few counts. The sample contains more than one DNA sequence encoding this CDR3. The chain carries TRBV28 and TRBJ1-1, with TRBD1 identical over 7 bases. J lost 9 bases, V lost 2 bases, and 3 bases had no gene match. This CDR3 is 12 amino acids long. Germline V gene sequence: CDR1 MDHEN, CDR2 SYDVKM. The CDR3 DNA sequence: TGTGCCAGCAGTTTACGACAGGGAAAAGCTTTCTTT. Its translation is CASSLRQGKAFF.

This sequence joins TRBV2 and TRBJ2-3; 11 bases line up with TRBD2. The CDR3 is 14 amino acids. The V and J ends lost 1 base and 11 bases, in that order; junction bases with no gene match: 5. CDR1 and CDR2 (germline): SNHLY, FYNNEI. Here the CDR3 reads CASSEGLAGGGQYF. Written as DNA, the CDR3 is TGTGCCAGCAGTGAAGGGCTAGCGGGGGGTGGGCAGTATTTT.

The CDR3 reads CASSSRTGPGVGANVLTF. The CDR3 DNA follows: TGTGCCAGCAGTTCCAGGACAGGCCCCGGGGTGGGGGCCAACGTCCTGACTTTC. The rearrangement joins TRBV5-4 to TRBJ2-6; 7 nucleotides align to TRBD1. The V gene end was trimmed by 5 bases and the J gene end by 4 bases; junction bases not matched to a gene: 15. Germline V gives CDR1 SGHNT, CDR2 YYREEE (reference sequence). The CDR3 is made up of 18 amino acids.

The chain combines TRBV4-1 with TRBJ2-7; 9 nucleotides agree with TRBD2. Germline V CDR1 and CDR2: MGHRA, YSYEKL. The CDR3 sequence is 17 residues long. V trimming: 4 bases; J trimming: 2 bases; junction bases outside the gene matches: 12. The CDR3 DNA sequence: TGCGCCAGCAGCCGCATAGAGGGGGCGGGAGGGCCCTACGAGCAGTACTTC. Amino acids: CASSRIEGAGGPYEQYF.

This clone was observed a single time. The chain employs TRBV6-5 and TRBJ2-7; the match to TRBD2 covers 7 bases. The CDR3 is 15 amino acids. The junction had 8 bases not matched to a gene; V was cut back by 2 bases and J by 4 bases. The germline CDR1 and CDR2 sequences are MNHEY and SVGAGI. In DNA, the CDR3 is TGTGCCAGCAGTTACAAGGCTAGCGGATTTTACGAGCAGTACTTC. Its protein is CASSYKASGFYEQYF.

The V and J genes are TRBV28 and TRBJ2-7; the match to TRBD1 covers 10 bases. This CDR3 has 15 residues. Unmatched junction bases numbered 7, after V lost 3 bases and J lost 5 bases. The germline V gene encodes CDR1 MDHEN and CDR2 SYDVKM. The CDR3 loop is CASSLGQGIVNEQYF. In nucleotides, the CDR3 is TGTGCCAGCAGTTTGGGACAGGGGATTGTCAACGAGCAGTACTTC.

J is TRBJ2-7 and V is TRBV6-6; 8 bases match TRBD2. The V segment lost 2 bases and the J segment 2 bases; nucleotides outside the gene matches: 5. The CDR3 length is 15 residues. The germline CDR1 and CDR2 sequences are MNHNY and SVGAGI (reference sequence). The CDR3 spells CASSYRGGTTYEQYF. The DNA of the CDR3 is TGTGCCAGCAGTTACCGCGGGGGGACGACCTACGAGCAGTACTTC.

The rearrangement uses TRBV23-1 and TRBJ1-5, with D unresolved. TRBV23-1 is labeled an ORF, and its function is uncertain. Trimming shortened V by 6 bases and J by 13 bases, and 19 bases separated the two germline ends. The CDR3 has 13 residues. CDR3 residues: CASSLKITGAQHF. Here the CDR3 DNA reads TGCGCCAGCAGCCTAAAAATTACGGGAGCACAGCATTTT.

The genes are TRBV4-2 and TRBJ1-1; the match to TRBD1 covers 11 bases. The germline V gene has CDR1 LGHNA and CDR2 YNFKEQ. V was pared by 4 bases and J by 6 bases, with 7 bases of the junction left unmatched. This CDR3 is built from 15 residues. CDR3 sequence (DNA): TGTGCCAGCAGCCCCGGGACAGGGGGGTCGGCTGAAGCTTTCTTT. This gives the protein CASSPGTGGSAEAFF.

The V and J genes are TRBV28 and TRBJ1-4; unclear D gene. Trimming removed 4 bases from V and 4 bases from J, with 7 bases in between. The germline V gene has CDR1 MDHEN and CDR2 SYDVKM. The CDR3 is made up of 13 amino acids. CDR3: CASSSGYNEKLFF. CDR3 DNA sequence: TGTGCCAGCAGTTCGGGTTATAATGAAAAACTGTTTTTT.